This section outlines one T cell receptor (beta chain) sequence together with its context. RNA totalling roughly 0.5 to 1 ug underwent reverse transcription with random hexamers. TCRdb itself ran the immunoSEQ multiplex PCR reads through MiXCR, one entry per CDR3 protein. The sample includes 180,000 or so distinct CDR3 sequences, about 94% of them seen just once. This sample is drawn from a study of CD8 T cells in Susac syndrome. Germline CDR1 is SGHAT and CDR2 is FQNNGV. The CDR3 is made up of 14 amino acids. V gave up 7 bases and J gave up 3 bases; unmatched junction bases: 8. The authors sequenced TCR beta from blood CD8+ and CD4+ T cells.

Material: CD4+ T cells from PBMCs. The V gene is TRBV11-2, the J gene TRBJ2-7, with 8 bases fitting TRBD2. This receptor was obtained from a human donor with multiple sclerosis. CDR3 in DNA: TGTGCCAGCACCATACGGGGGGGCAACTACGAGCAGTACTTC. Translated, it gives CASTIRGGNYEQYF. Full variable domain (outside the CDR3, taken from reference TRBV11-2 and TRBJ2-7): EAGVAQSPRYKIIEKRQSVAFWCNPISGHATLYWYQQILGQGPKLLIQFQNNGVVDDSQLPKDRFSAERLKGVDSTLKIQPAKLEDSAVYLCASTIRGGNYEQYFGPGTRLTVT.